These 21 T cell receptor beta chains share one sample of origin, sequenced in a study of blood T cell repertoires in COVID-19. Profiled with immunoSEQ multiplex PCR; TCRdb holds only in-frame clones, not every one. The sample shows around 200,000 clones, 80% to 90% of them seen only once. What was sequenced was peripheral blood. The receptor set was obtained from a man aged 40-49 years with acute or convalescent COVID-19.

V and J are TRBV5-1 and TRBJ2-7; D is unclear. Per the germline V gene, CDR1 is SGHRS and CDR2 is YFSETQ. The CDR3 totals 14 residues. The V gene lost 4 bases and the J gene lost 3 bases, with 14 bases spanning the gap. The DNA for the CDR3 is TGCGCCAGCAGCGCGAGCCACTTAAACTACGAGCAGTACTTC. Its translation is CASSASHLNYEQYF.

V is TRBV6-5 and J is TRBJ2-7; 9 bases fit TRBD1. V trimming: 6 bases; J trimming: 6 bases; junction bases outside the gene matches: 6. The CDR3 totals 13 residues. Germline-derived CDR1 and CDR2 are MNHEY and SVGAGI. The CDR3, as DNA: TGTGCCAGCAGGCGACAGGGGGTCGCCGAGCAGTACTTC. Translated: CASRRQGVAEQYF.

The J gene is TRBJ2-5, the V gene TRBV5-4; TRBD2 matches 7 bases. The CDR3 contains 15 residues. Germline CDR1 reads SGHNT; CDR2 reads YYREEE (reference sequence). Losses at the gene ends were 1 base for V and 1 base for J; bases not matched to a gene: 4. CDR3 protein: CASSLKRGIQETQYF. The CDR3 nucleotides are TGTGCCAGCAGCTTGAAGCGGGGTATCCAAGAGACCCAGTACTTC. Using reference TRBV5-4 and TRBJ2-5 for the parts outside the CDR3, the full variable domain is ETGVTQSPTHLIKTRGQQVTLRCSSQSGHNTVSWYQQALGQGPQFIFQYYREEENGRGNFPPRFSGLQFPNYSSELNVNALELDDSALYLCASSLKRGIQETQYFGPGTRLLVL.

The V call is TRBV4-3, the J call TRBJ2-3; tentative D call: TRBD2 (5 bases). The germline CDR1 and CDR2 sequences are LGHNA and YSLEER. The germline V and J ends were trimmed by 0 bases and 1 base, with 11 bases remaining between them. The CDR3 is 16 residues long. The CDR3 protein is CASSQDRTGGTDTQYF. As DNA, the CDR3 is TGCGCCAGCAGCCAAGATCGGACCGGGGGCACAGATACGCAGTATTTT.

The count of this clone is one. The chain links TRBV19 to TRBJ2-1; possible D gene TRBD2, 6 bases. V was cut by 2 bases and J by 8 bases, with 13 bases left in between. Germline values: CDR1 LNHDA, CDR2 SQIVND (reference sequence). This CDR3 contains 14 residues. CDR3 nucleotide sequence: TGTGCCAGTAGTATAAGCCGCGGGATATATGAGCAGTTCTTC. Its protein product is CASSISRGIYEQFF.

This clone showed up just once. CDR3 coding DNA: TGTGCCAGAAGGGGGCGCATGAAGGAAAAACTGTTTTTT. It translates to CARRGRMKEKLFF. The rearrangement links TRBV2 to TRBJ1-4; TRBD1 agrees at 7 bases. V dropped 9 bases and J dropped 8; count of bases not matched to a gene: 9. The CDR3 is made up of 13 amino acids. The V gene's germline CDR1 is SNHLY and CDR2 FYNNEI.

The CDR3 DNA reads TGCGCCAGCAGCCAAGCCTCCACTAATGAAAAACTGTTTTTT. This gives the protein CASSQASTNEKLFF. The rearrangement uses TRBV4-1 and TRBJ1-4; no clear D gene. The CDR3 covers 14 residues. Per the germline V gene, CDR1 is MGHRA and CDR2 is YSYEKL. V was trimmed by 1 base and J by 2 bases, leaving 5 bases between them.

There are a few counts of this clone. The CDR3, as DNA: TGCGCCAGCAGTGAGTACAGGACGGGGGGCACTGAAGCTTTCTTT. Amino acid sequence: CASSEYRTGGTEAFF. The genes are TRBV10-1 and TRBJ1-1; TRBD1 might be the D (5 bases). CDR3 length equals 15 residues. The V and J ends lost 1 base and 4 bases respectively, with 13 bases between them. Germline CDR1 WNHNN, CDR2 SYGVQD (reference sequence).

V and J are TRBV6-4 and TRBJ1-1, with a weak D call TRBD1 (5 bases). V shed 8 bases and J shed 1 base, with 11 bases lying between them. The CDR3 has 13 residues. Germline V gene lookup returns CDR1 MRHNA and CDR2 SNTAGT. CDR3 protein: CASSSQENTEAFF. Here the CDR3 DNA reads TGTGCCAGCTCCTCACAGGAGAACACTGAAGCTTTCTTT.

V is TRBV6-5 and J is TRBJ1-4; 9 bases are shared with TRBD1. V shed 6 bases and J 6 bases; nucleotides not matched to a gene: 8. The CDR3 totals 15 residues. The germline gives CDR1 MNHEY, CDR2 SVGAGI. As DNA, the CDR3 is TGTGCCAGCAGCCACTGGACAGGGGTGGATGAAAAACTGTTTTTT. Translation gives CASSHWTGVDEKLFF.

As regards this clone: The sample has other DNA sequences that encode this CDR3 too. The CDR3 protein is CASSWGGTEAFF. The CDR3 DNA reads TGTGCCAGCAGTTGGGGGGGCACTGAAGCTTTCTTT. The J gene is TRBJ1-1, the V gene TRBV7-9; D is possibly TRBD1 (5 bases). Germline CDR1 and CDR2: SEHNR and FQNEAQ (reference sequence). The CDR3 contains 12 residues. V lost 6 bases, J lost 4 bases, and 9 bases lay in between.

The J gene is TRBJ2-1, the V gene TRBV24-1, with 9 bases identical to TRBD1. The CDR3 totals 15 residues. Trimming at V came to 3 bases and at J to 2 bases, leaving 1 base not matched to a gene. In germline, CDR1 is KGHDR, CDR2 SFDVKD. CDR3 protein: CATSDRTGAYNEQFF. The CDR3 region has the DNA TGTGCCACCAGTGATCGGACAGGGGCCTACAATGAGCAGTTCTTC.

V usage is TRBV11-2 and J usage is TRBJ2-7; weak D call: TRBD2 (6 bases). Trimming cost V 1 base and J 4 bases, with 8 bases left between them. From germline, CDR1 is SGHAT and CDR2 FQNNGV. The CDR3 length is 13 residues. In DNA, the CDR3 is TGTGCCAGCAGCTTAGCGGGACTTTACGAGCAGTACTTC. Translation gives CASSLAGLYEQYF.

This clone was observed a single time. V usage is TRBV14 and J usage is TRBJ2-3, with 8 bases aligning to TRBD1. This CDR3 region has 17 residues. The V and J ends lost 1 base and 2 bases, in that order; junction bases with no gene match: 8. Per germline, CDR1 SGHDN and CDR2 FVKESK. CDR3 DNA sequence: TGTGCCAGCAGCCAAGGGACAGGGATCTACTCCACAGATACGCAGTATTTT. Its translation is CASSQGTGIYSTDTQYF.

The gene calls are TRBV9 and TRBJ2-3; TRBD2 matches at 12 bases. In germline, CDR1 is SGDLS, CDR2 YYNGEE. J lost 1 base, V lost 3 bases, and 0 bases had no gene match. The CDR3 loop spans 15 amino acids. CDR3 in DNA: TGTGCCAGCAGCGGACTAGCGGGGGGCACAGATACGCAGTATTTT. This gives the protein CASSGLAGGTDTQYF.

The chain carries TRBV4-1 and TRBJ2-7, with D maybe TRBD2 (6 bases). V was pared by 0 bases and J by 4 bases, with 10 bases between. This CDR3 contains 14 residues. Germline values: CDR1 MGHRA, CDR2 YSYEKL. In DNA, the CDR3 is TGCGCCAGCAGCCAAGACAGGGAGGCGTACGAGCAGTACTTC. It specifies CASSQDREAYEQYF.

V and J are TRBV6-5 and TRBJ1-3; the D is unclear. V lost 3 bases, J lost 0 bases, and 6 bases lay in between. There are 14 residues in the CDR3. Germline V gene lookup returns CDR1 MNHEY and CDR2 SVGAGI. The CDR3 sequence is CASSYRVSGNTIYF. The CDR3 DNA follows: TGTGCCAGCAGTTATCGGGTCTCTGGAAACACCATATATTTT.

This rearrangement joins TRBV5-4 to TRBJ2-4, with D possibly TRBD2 on 7 matching bases. The ends were cut back, 1 base at V and 0 bases at J, with 14 bases in the middle. The CDR3 runs to 17 residues. Germline-derived CDR1 and CDR2 are SGHNT and YYREEE (reference sequence). In nucleotides, the CDR3 is TGTGCCAGCAGCTTGCCGGCGGGGGCACTAGCCAAAAACATTCAGTACTTC. Protein product: CASSLPAGALAKNIQYF.

The gene calls are TRBV19 and TRBJ2-1, with D unclear. This CDR3 has 15 residues. Trimming shortened V by 2 bases and J by 3 bases, and 11 bases separated the two germline ends. CDR1 and CDR2 (germline): LNHDA, SQIVND (reference sequence). CDR3 residues: CASSIQDVVYNEQFF. CDR3 nucleotide sequence: TGTGCCAGTAGTATACAGGATGTCGTCTACAATGAGCAGTTCTTC.

The chain is built from TRBV6-2 or TRBV6-3 and TRBJ2-7; no firm D call. This CDR3 is built from 14 residues. V gave up 1 base and J gave up 3 bases, with 10 bases separating them. Germline V gene lookup returns CDR1 MNHEY and CDR2 SVGEGT. CDR3 loop: CASSYFGGIYEQYF. CDR3 bases: TGTGCCAGCAGTTACTTCGGCGGTATCTACGAGCAGTACTTC.

The rearrangement joins TRBV6-6 to TRBJ1-1, with 9 bases lining up with TRBD1. The ends lost 5 bases at V and 8 bases at J; junction bases unmatched: 6. CDR3 length: 13 amino acids. Germline CDR1 is MNHNY and CDR2 is SVGAGI (reference sequence). CDR3 residues: CASSQTGGLEAFF. In DNA, the CDR3 is TGTGCCAGCAGTCAGACAGGGGGTCTCGAAGCTTTCTTT.